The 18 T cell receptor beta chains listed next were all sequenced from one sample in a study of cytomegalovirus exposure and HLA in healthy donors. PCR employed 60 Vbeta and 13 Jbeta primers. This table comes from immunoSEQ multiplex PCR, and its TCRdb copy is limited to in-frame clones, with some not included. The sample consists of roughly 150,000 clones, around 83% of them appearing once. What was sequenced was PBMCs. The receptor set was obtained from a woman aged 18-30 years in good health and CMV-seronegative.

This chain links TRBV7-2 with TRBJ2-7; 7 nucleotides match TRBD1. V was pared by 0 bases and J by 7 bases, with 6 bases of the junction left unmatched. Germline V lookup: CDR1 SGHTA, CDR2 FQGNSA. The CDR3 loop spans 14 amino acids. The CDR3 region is CASSLAGGVGEQYF. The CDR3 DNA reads TGTGCCAGCAGCTTAGCAGGGGGCGTGGGGGAGCAGTACTTC.

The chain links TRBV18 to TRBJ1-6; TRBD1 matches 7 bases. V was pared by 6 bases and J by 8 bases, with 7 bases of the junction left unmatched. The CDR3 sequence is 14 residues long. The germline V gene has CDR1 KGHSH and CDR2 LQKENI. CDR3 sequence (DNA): TGTGCCAGCTCGCCCACAGGGGAAGATTCACCCCTCCACTTT. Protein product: CASSPTGEDSPLHF. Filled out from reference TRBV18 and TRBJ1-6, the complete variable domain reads NAGVMQNPRHLVRRRGQEARLRCSPMKGHSHVYWYRQLPEEGLKFMVYLQKENIIDESGMPKERFSAEFPKEGPSILRIQQVVRGDSAAYFCASSPTGEDSPLHFGNGTRLTVT.

In nucleotides, the CDR3 is TGTGCCGGAACTCGGGACAGGGGGCGCGGTCGAAGCTATGGCTACACCTTC. This gives the protein CAGTRDRGRGRSYGYTF. The chain is built from TRBV2 and TRBJ1-2; 12 nucleotides agree with TRBD1. The germline V gene encodes CDR1 SNHLY and CDR2 FYNNEI. The CDR3 sequence is 17 residues long. After removal of 11 bases from V and 4 bases from J, the junction contained 17 bases not matched to a gene.

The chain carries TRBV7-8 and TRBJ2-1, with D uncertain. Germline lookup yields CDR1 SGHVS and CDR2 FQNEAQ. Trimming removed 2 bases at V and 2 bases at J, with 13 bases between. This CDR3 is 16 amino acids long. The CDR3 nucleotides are TGTGCCAGCAGCTTAACTACTAACTACGCCTACAATGAGCAGTTCTTC. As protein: CASSLTTNYAYNEQFF.

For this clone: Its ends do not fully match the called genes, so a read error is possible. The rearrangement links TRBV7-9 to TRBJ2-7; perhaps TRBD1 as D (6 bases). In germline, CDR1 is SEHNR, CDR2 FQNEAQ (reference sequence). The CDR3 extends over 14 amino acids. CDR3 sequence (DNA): TGTTCCAGCAGCTTCACAGGGATTCCCTACGAGCAGTACTTC. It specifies CSSSFTGIPYEQYF.

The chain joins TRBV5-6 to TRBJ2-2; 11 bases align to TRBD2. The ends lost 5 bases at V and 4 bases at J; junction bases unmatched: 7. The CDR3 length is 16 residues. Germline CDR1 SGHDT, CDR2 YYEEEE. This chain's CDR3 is CASSLASGGSTGELFF. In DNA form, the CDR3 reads TGTGCCAGCAGTTTAGCTAGCGGGGGGTCCACCGGGGAGCTGTTTTTT.

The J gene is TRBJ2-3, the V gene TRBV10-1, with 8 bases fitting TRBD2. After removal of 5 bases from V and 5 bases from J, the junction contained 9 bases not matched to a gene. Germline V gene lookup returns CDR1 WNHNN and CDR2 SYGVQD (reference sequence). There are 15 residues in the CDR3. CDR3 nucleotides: TGCGCCAGCAGTAGGGGTAGCGGGGCGGTAGATACGCAGTATTTT. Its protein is CASSRGSGAVDTQYF.

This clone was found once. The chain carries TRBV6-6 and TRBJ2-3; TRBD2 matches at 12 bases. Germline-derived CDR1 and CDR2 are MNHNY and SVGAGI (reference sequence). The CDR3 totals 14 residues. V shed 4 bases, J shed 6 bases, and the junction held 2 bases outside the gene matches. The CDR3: CASSFGLAGDTQYF. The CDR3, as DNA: TGTGCCAGCAGTTTCGGACTAGCGGGGGATACGCAGTATTTT.

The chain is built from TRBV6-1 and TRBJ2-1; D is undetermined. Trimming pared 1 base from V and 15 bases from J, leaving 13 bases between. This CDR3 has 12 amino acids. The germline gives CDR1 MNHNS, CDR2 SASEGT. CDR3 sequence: CASSEGVATLFF. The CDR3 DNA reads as TGTGCCAGCAGTGAAGGGGTAGCCACCCTGTTCTTC.

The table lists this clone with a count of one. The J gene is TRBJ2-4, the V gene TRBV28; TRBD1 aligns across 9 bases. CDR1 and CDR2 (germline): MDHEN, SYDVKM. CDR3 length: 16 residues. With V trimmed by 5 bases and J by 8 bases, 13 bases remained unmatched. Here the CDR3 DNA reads TGTGCCAGCAGTCCGATTCCCGGGACAGGGTGGGACATTCAGTACTTC. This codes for CASSPIPGTGWDIQYF.

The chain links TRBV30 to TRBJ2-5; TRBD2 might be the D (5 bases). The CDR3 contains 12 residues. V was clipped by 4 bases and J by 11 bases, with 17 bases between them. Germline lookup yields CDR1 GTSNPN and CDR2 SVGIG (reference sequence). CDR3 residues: CAWTAGAREQYF. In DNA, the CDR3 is TGTGCCTGGACCGCGGGCGCGAGGGAGCAGTACTTC.

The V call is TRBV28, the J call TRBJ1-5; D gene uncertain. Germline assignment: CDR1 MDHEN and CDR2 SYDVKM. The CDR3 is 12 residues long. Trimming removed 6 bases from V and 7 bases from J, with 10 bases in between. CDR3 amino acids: CASSPGWQPQHF. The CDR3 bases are TGTGCCAGCAGCCCCGGGTGGCAGCCCCAGCATTTT.

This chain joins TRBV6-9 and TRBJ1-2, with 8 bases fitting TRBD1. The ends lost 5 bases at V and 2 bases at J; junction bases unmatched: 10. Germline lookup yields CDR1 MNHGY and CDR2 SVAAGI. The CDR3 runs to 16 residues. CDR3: CASSEGTGGKNYGYTF. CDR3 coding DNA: TGTGCCAGCAGTGAAGGGACAGGAGGCAAGAACTATGGCTACACCTTC.

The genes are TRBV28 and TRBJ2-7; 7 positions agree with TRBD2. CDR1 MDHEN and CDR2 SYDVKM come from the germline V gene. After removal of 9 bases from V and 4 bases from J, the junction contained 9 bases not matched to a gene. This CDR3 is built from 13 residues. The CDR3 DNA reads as TGTGCCAGTTCTAATCGGGGGGTTTACGAGCAGTACTTC. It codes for CASSNRGVYEQYF.

The CDR3 sequence: CASRVLVGSETQYF. CDR3 sequence (DNA): TGTGCCAGCAGAGTACTAGTCGGGTCCGAGACCCAGTACTTC. The chain uses TRBV5-4 and TRBJ2-5, with D possibly being TRBD2 (5 bases). The germline CDR1 and CDR2 sequences are SGHNT and YYREEE (reference sequence). The CDR3 spans 14 residues. With 5 bases removed from V and 5 bases from J, the gap between germline ends came to 16 bases.

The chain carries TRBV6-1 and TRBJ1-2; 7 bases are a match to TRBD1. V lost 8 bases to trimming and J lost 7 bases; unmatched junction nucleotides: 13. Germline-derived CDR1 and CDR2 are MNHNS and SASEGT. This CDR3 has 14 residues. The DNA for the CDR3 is TGTGCCAGCCGTCTAAGACAGGGCGGTAGTGGCTACACCTTC. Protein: CASRLRQGGSGYTF.

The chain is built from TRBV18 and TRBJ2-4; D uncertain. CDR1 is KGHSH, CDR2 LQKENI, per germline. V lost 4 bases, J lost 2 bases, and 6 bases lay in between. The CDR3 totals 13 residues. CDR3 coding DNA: TGTGCCAGCTCACTAGAAACCAAAAACATTCAGTACTTC. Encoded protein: CASSLETKNIQYF.

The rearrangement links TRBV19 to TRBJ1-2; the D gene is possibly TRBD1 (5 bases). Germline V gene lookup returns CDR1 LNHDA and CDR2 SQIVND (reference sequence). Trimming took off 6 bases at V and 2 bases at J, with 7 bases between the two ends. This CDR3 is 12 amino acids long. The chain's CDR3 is CASRTANYGYTF. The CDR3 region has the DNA TGTGCCAGTAGGACAGCGAACTATGGCTACACCTTC. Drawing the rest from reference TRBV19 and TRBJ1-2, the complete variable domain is DGGITQSPKYLFRKEGQNVTLSCEQNLNHDAMYWYRQDPGQGLRLIYYSQIVNDFQKGDIAEGYSVSREKKESFPLTVTSAQKNPTAFYLCASRTANYGYTFGSGTRLTVV.